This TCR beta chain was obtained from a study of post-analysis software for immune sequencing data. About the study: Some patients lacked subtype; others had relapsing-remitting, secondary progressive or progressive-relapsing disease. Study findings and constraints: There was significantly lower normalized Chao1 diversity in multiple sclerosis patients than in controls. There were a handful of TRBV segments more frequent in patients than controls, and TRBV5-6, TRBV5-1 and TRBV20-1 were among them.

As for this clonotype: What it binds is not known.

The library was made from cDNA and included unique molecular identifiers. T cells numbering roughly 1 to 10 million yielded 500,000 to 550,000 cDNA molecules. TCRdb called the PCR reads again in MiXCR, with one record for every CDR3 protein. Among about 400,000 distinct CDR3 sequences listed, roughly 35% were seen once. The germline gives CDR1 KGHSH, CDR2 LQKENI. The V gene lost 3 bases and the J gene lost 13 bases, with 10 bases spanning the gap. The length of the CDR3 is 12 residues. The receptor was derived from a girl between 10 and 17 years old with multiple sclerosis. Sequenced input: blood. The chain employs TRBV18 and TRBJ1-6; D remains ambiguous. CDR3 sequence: CASSPDGPPLHF. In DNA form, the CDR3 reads TGTGCCAGCTCACCCGACGGGCCCCCCCTCCACTTT.